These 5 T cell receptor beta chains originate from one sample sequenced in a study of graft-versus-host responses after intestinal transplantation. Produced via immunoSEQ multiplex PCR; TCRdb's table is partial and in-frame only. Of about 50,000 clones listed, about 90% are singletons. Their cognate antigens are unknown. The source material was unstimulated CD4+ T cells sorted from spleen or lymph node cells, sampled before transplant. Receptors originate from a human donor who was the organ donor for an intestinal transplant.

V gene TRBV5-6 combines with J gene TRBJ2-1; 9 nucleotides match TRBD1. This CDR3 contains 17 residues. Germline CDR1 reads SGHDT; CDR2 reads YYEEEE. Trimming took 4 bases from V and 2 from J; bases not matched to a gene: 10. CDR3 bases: TGTGCCAGCAGCCCGCCCCTCGGGACAGGGACCTACAATGAGCAGTTCTTC. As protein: CASSPPLGTGTYNEQFF.

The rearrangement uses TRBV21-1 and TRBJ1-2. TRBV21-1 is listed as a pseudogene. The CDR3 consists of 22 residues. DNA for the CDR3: TGTGCCAGCAGCAAAGTGTTTTGGGGACCGATGTATAGGGACGCACTCGATTTTGGCTACACCTTC. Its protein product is CASSKVFWGPMYRDALDFGYTF.

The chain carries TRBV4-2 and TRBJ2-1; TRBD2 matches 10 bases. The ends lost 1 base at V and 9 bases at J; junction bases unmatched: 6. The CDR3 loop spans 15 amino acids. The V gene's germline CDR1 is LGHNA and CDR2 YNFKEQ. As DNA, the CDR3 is TGTGCCAGCAGCCAAGCTAGGCTAGCGGGAGTTGAGCAGTTCTTC. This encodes CASSQARLAGVEQFF.

CDR3 nucleotide sequence: TGCGCCAGCAGCCTAGCGGGGGGTCAAGAGACCCAGTACTTC. Translation gives CASSLAGGQETQYF. The chain employs TRBV5-1 and TRBJ2-5; 11 nucleotides align to TRBD2. CDR1 SGHRS and CDR2 YFSETQ come from the germline V gene. Trimming removed 4 bases from V and 2 bases from J; junction bases left unmatched: 1. This CDR3 is 14 amino acids long.

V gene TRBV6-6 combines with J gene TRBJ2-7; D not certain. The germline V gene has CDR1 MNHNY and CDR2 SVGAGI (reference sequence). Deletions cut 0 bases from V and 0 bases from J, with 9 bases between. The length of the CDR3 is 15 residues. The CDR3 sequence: CASSYSVTLSYEQYF. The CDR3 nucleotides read TGTGCCAGCAGTTACTCGGTAACCCTCTCCTACGAGCAGTACTTC.